This T cell receptor beta chain stems from a study of beta chain features in type 1 diabetes. Whole-study context: Across the samples, roughly 98,000,000 sorted cells were examined in total.

The CDR3 length is 15 residues. J lost 7 bases, V lost 5 bases, and 3 bases had no gene match. Germline V gene data show CDR1 as MNHEY and CDR2 as SVGAGI. This clone was seen a handful of times. Sorting based on CD45RO/CCR7/CD25/CD127/CD95/CD27 separated CD4+ naive, central memory, regulatory and stem cell-like memory cells. Once sorted, every population was more than 95% pure. The entirety of the isolated RNA underwent reverse transcription, so expressed TCRB transcripts were sequenced. Method: immunoSEQ multiplex PCR; TCRdb's copy keeps in-frame clones and lacks some. The profile shows 900,000 or so clones, about a sixth of them singletons.

The chain couples TRBV6-5 to TRBJ2-1; 15 bases match TRBD2. The sequenced sample consisted of naive CD4+ T cells from blood. The TCR was taken from a woman younger than 30 in good health. The DNA of the CDR3 is TGTGCCAGCAGTACGGGACTAGCGGGAGGTAATGAGCAGTTCTTC. Protein product: CASSTGLAGGNEQFF.